This is a list of T cell receptor beta chains from one sample in a study of cytomegalovirus exposure and HLA in healthy donors. The protocol was immunoSEQ multiplex PCR, while the TCRdb copy is restricted to in-frame clones and leaves out a portion. Of 200,000 or so clones in the sample, roughly 80% were seen once. Sample: PBMCs. The source of these receptors is a man aged 25-45 years in good health and CMV-seronegative. CDR3s include the opening cysteine and the closing phenylalanine or tryptophan. Each record gives: D gene, J gene, clone size, V gene, CDR3 protein, CDR3 DNA. The D gene is left open where the match is weak. Clone sizes are given selectively: once, few, many, or a class where the clone is expanded.

TRBD1	TRBJ2-7	-	TRBV7-2	CASSLLQGARYEQYF	TGTGCCAGCAGCTTACTGCAGGGGGCGCGATACGAGCAGTACTTC
-	TRBJ2-1	few	TRBV28	CASNPVWDSRWNEQFF	TGTGCCAGCAACCCCGTGTGGGACTCCCGGTGGAATGAGCAGTTCTTC
-	TRBJ2-7	-	TRBV19	CASSITLEGLYEQYF	TGTGCCAGTAGTATTACGCTGGAGGGGCTCTACGAGCAGTACTTC
TRBD2	TRBJ2-3	-	TRBV9	CASDSGGSTDTQYF	TGTGCCAGCGATAGCGGGGGAAGCACAGATACGCAGTATTTT
-	TRBJ1-1	-	TRBV28	CASSLLGGLNTEAFF	TGTGCCAGCAGTTTATTGGGGGGGCTGAACACTGAAGCTTTCTTT
TRBD1	TRBJ1-1	few	TRBV25-1	CASKGQGGTEAFF	TGTGCCAGCAAAGGACAGGGAGGCACTGAAGCTTTCTTT
TRBD1	TRBJ2-5	few	TRBV6-5	CASRSRDRETQYF	TGTGCCAGCAGGAGCCGGGACAGGGAGACCCAGTACTTC
-	TRBJ1-4	-	TRBV9	CASSVAPSLGTRNEKLFF	TGTGCCAGCAGCGTAGCTCCCAGCCTTGGGACACGGAATGAAAAACTGTTTTTT
-	TRBJ2-6	-	TRBV7-9	CASSSGFLTNVLTF	TGTGCCAGCAGCTCAGGTTTTCTGACCAACGTCCTGACTTTC
-	TRBJ2-7	-	TRBV7-9	CSSSLDPADSPTYEQYF	TGTTCCAGCAGCCTCGATCCCGCTGACAGCCCCACCTACGAGCAGTACTTC
-	TRBJ1-2	-	TRBV19	CASSIQGREDYGYTF	TGTGCCAGTAGTATACAGGGCAGGGAAGACTATGGCTACACCTTC
-	TRBJ2-7	-	TRBV25-1	CASSSYRAGWIYEQYF	TGTGCCAGCAGTTCATACCGGGCAGGGTGGATATACGAGCAGTACTTC
TRBD1	TRBJ1-5	-	TRBV19	CASSSRTGGFYSNQPQHF	TGTGCCAGTAGTTCCCGGACAGGGGGCTTCTATAGCAATCAGCCCCAGCATTTT
-	TRBJ2-7	-	TRBV6-1	CATGLGLYEQYF	TGTGCCACAGGACTGGGCCTCTACGAGCAGTACTTC
-	TRBJ1-1	-	TRBV10-3	CAISESFQGNTEAFF	TGTGCCATCAGTGAGTCGTTTCAGGGGAACACTGAAGCTTTCTTT
-	TRBJ1-2	-	TRBV6-5	CASRLTRAGGYTF	TGTGCCAGCAGACTAACCCGAGCTGGGGGCTACACCTTC
-	TRBJ1-1	-	TRBV29-1	CSVDREGDGMNTEAFF	TGCAGCGTTGACAGGGAGGGGGACGGGATGAACACTGAAGCTTTCTTT
TRBD1	TRBJ1-2	-	TRBV7-2	CASSLGTGNYGYTF	TGTGCCAGCAGCTTGGGGACAGGGAACTATGGCTACACCTTC
-	TRBJ1-3	-	TRBV6-1	CASSEGRRNTIYF	TGTGCCAGCAGTGAGGGCAGAAGAAACACCATATATTTT
-	TRBJ2-7	-	TRBV19	CATSGARGYYEQYF	TGTGCCACCTCTGGCGCAAGGGGGTACTACGAGCAGTACTTC
TRBD1	TRBJ2-7	-	TRBV7-9	CASSFPGQGIYEQYF	TGTGCCAGCAGCTTTCCGGGACAGGGAATATACGAGCAGTACTTC
TRBD1	TRBJ2-7	-	TRBV28	CASSDPGQATYEQYF	TGTGCCAGCAGCGACCCGGGACAGGCTACCTACGAGCAGTACTTC
TRBD2	TRBJ2-5	-	TRBV4-3	CASSQDLAGTQETQYF	TGCGCCAGCAGCCAAGACCTAGCGGGGACTCAAGAGACCCAGTACTTC
-	TRBJ2-2	-	TRBV18	CASSLDRAYGGELFF	TGTGCCAGCTCCCTAGACAGAGCATACGGCGGGGAGCTGTTTTTT
TRBD1	TRBJ2-3	-	TRBV27	CASSDDRGQGTQYF	TGTGCCAGCAGCGATGACAGGGGCCAGGGTACGCAGTATTTT
TRBD2	TRBJ2-1	-	TRBV19	CASSILLAGGPPQKNEQFF	TGTGCCAGTAGTATCCTCTTAGCGGGGGGGCCCCCCCAAAAGAATGAGCAGTTCTTC
-	TRBJ2-2	-	TRBV4-1	CASSQEDAGGISGELFF	TGCGCCAGCAGCCAAGAGGATGCTGGGGGGATATCCGGGGAGCTGTTTTTT
TRBD1	TRBJ2-7	few	TRBV29-1	CSVRQGESYEQYF	TGCAGCGTACGACAGGGGGAAAGCTACGAGCAGTACTTC
-	TRBJ2-2	-	TRBV6-5	CASIPRTGTGELFF	TGTGCCAGCATACCCCGAACGGGTACCGGGGAGCTGTTTTTT
-	TRBJ2-3	-	TRBV25-1	CASSESQDTQYF	TGTGCCAGCAGTGAGTCACAAGATACGCAGTATTTT